This T cell receptor (beta chain) appears in the sequencing data of a study of blood T cell repertoires in COVID-19. Study summary: From the United States, Italy and Spain came samples of acute and convalescent COVID-19. The analysed material was cDNA or gDNA that came from T cells, B-cell-depleted T cells, or PBMCs.

Per the original data handling: Amplification from reference gene primers served as the basis for estimated nucleated cell counts. Generated by immunoSEQ multiplex PCR, the TCRdb table keeps only in-frame clones and is missing some. V and J calls and clone size are given by that table; D and trimming were obtained from the DNA. The table records about 220,000 clones, approximately 80% of them present only once. Sequenced material: peripheral blood. The TCR comes from a man aged 35 to 55 who had recovered from COVID-19.

The CDR3 DNA follows: TGCGCCAGCAGCCAAGGGTTAGCCGAGATCCATCAGCCCCAGCATTTT. Encoded protein: CASSQGLAEIHQPQHF. The chain couples TRBV4-1 to TRBJ1-5; D unresolved. Trimming shortened V by 1 base and J by 5 bases, and 15 bases separated the two germline ends. Looked up from germline, CDR1 is MGHRA and CDR2 is YSYEKL. The CDR3 length is 16 residues.